What follows is one T cell receptor (beta chain) and its context. Its antigen remains unknown. The assay was immunoSEQ multiplex PCR, and TCRdb's table has in-frame clones only and misses some. Found here are under 600,000 clones, 95% to 98% of them singletons; the top ten hold approximately 0.33%. The data originate from a study of shared clonotypes between healthy human individuals. Whole-study results and caveats: Rarefaction showed sorted-subset sequencing was incomplete despite large depth.

Naivety among CD8 cells was defined by CD45RO negativity and positive CCR7 selection, thereby excluding terminally differentiated effector memory CD45RA+ cells. This receptor was taken from a young man in good health. Sequenced input: naive CD8+ T cells sorted from blood.

The CDR3 region has the DNA TGTGCCAGCAGCCCTACAGCGAACTACGAGCAGTACTTC. It codes for CASSPTANYEQYF. V is TRBV28 and J is TRBJ2-7; D remains unclear. The CDR3 contains 13 residues. Deletions cut 6 bases from V and 3 bases from J, with 12 bases between. Germline V gene lookup returns CDR1 MDHEN and CDR2 SYDVKM.